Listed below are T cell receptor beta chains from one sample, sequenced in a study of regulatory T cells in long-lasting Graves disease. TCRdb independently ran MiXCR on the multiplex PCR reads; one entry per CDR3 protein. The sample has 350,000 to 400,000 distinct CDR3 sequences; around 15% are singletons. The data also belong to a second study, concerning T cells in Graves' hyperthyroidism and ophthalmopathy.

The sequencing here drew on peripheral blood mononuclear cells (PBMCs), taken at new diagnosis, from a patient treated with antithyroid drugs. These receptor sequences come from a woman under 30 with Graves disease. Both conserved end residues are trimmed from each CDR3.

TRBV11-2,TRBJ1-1,ASSLETVGPYTEAF
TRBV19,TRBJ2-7,ASSINFGQGRIYEQY
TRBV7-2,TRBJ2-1,ASSFWGGSGSSYNEQF
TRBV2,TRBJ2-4,ASTPRWGVGSAKNIQY
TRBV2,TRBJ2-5,ASSALASIGETQY
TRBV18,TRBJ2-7,ASSTSYEQY
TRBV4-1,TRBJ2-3,ASSQVGQGISDTQY
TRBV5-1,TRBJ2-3,ASSPWDPRTDTQY
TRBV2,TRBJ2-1,ASRAGSAYNEQF
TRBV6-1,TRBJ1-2,ASSARTGYGYT
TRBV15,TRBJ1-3,ATSRDLWAGGNTIY
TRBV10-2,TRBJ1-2,ASSDYRGRVYGYT
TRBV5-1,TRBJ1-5,ASSSAGNQPQH
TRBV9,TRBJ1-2,ASTPYEGVYGYT
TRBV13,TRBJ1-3,ASSFDRGRGNTIY
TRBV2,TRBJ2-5,ASSEARVGSQTQY
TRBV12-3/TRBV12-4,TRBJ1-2,ASRDRVFYGYT
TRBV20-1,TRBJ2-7,SARDLGPPYEQY
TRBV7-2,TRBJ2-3,ASSLALGDTQY
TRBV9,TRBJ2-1,ASSVAAGAPSNEQF
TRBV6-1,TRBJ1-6,ASRTGPNSPLH
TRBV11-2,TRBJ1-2,ASTKERHGYT
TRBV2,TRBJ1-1,ASCRIMNTEAF
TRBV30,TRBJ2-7,AWTPPLGMEQY
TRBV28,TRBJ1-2,ASRLTGMDGYT
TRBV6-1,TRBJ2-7,ASTARQESYEQY
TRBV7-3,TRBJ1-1,ASSGTGVGTEAF
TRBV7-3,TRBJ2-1,ASSPSGTSGSNEQF
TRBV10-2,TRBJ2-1,ASARPGGNNEQF
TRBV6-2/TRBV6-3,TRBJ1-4,ASRGQGINEKLF
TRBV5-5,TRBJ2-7,ASSLAGTPVEQY
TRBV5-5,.,ASSSPGPRGETQY
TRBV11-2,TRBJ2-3,ASSLVLGQGARDTQY
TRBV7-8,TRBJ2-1,ASRLFAGGQNEQF
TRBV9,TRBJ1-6,ASRGLNNSPLH
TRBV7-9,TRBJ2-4,ASSRSGTKNIQY